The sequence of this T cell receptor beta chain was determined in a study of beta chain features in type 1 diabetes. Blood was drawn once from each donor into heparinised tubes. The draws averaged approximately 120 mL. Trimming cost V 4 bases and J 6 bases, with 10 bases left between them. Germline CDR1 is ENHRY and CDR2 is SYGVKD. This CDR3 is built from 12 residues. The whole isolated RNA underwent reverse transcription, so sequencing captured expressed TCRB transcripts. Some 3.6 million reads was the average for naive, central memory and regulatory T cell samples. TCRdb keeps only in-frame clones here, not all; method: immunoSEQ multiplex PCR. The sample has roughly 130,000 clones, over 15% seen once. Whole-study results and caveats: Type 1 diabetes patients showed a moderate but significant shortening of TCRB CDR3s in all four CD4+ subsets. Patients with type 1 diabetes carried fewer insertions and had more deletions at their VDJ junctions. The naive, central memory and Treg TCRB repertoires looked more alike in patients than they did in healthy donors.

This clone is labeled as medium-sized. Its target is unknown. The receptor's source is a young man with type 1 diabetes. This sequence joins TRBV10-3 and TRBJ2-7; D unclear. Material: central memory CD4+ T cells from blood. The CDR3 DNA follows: TGTGCCATCAGTGGGCAGACTCCCGAGCAGTACTTC. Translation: CAISGQTPEQYF.